The next 25 T cell receptor beta chains were all read from a single sample in a study of OX40 agonist ivuxolimab in advanced cancers. Produced via immunoSEQ multiplex PCR; TCRdb's table is partial and in-frame only. The sample holds 70,000 to 95,000 clones, about 86% seen once. The sample here was CD4+ or CD8+ T cells sorted from blood, taken in a trial of the OX40 agonist ivuxolimab. These TCRs come from an adult with an advanced solid tumor such as melanoma, head and neck, liver or kidney cancer.

This chain links TRBV5-5 with TRBJ1-5, with a tentative D call TRBD1 (5 bases). The CDR3 contains 15 residues. V lost 1 base to trimming and J lost 2 bases, with 10 bases between them. Germline V lookup: CDR1 SGHKS, CDR2 YYEKEE (reference sequence). This CDR3 is CASSLLWDGNQPQHF. The DNA of the CDR3 is TGTGCCAGCAGCTTGCTTTGGGACGGCAATCAGCCCCAGCATTTT.

The rearrangement links TRBV4-1 to TRBJ2-7, with 7 bases aligning to TRBD1. CDR3 length: 15 amino acids. Germline CDR1 reads MGHRA; CDR2 reads YSYEKL. The V and J ends lost 3 bases and 3 bases, in that order; junction bases with no gene match: 8. CDR3 sequence: CASSQWAQGDYEQYF. Here the CDR3 DNA reads TGCGCCAGCAGCCAGTGGGCGCAGGGGGACTACGAGCAGTACTTC.

V gene TRBV4-1 combines with J gene TRBJ1-4; D is undetermined. Germline CDR1 reads MGHRA; CDR2 reads YSYEKL. This CDR3 has 13 amino acids. V shed 0 bases and J shed 7 bases, with 6 bases lying between them. The CDR3 region is CASSQDRVEKLFF. CDR3 DNA: TGCGCCAGCAGCCAAGATAGGGTTGAAAAACTGTTTTTT.

A single count supports this clone. A read error may produce the germline difference seen at one junction end. The CDR3 loop is CASRGENNEQFF. The CDR3 DNA is TGTGCTAGCAGAGGGGAGAACAATGAGCAGTTCTTC. This chain joins TRBV7-7 and TRBJ2-1; perhaps D is TRBD1 or TRBD2 (5 bases each). The germline V gene has CDR1 SSHAT and CDR2 FNYEAQ (reference sequence). The CDR3 length is 12 residues.

The chain joins TRBV7-3 to TRBJ2-2, with D unresolved. The CDR3 totals 12 residues. V gave up 1 base and J gave up 6 bases, with 3 bases separating them. Germline V gives CDR1 SGHTA, CDR2 FQGTGA. In nucleotides, the CDR3 is TGTGCCAGCAGCTTAATGTCCGGGGAGCTGTTTTTT. Protein sequence: CASSLMSGELFF.

The V call is TRBV28, the J call TRBJ2-1; D tentatively fits TRBD1 or TRBD2 (5 bases each). Trimming pared 3 bases from V and 8 bases from J, leaving 14 bases between. Looked up from germline, CDR1 is MDHEN and CDR2 is SYDVKM. This CDR3 contains 14 residues. The CDR3 sequence is CASSFRGVGHEQFF. The CDR3 region has the DNA TGTGCCAGCAGTTTTCGAGGGGTAGGCCATGAGCAGTTCTTC.

The J gene is TRBJ2-1, the V gene TRBV18; 13 nucleotides line up with TRBD2. CDR1 and CDR2 from the germline V gene are KGHSH and LQKENI. CDR3 length equals 16 residues. V was clipped by 5 bases and J by 4 bases; unmatched bases: 5. This chain's CDR3 is CASSTGTSGVYNEQFF. The CDR3 bases are TGTGCCAGCTCAACCGGGACTAGCGGGGTTTACAATGAGCAGTTCTTC.

The chain has TRBV10-2 and TRBJ1-5; weak D call: TRBD1 (5 bases). Between the trimmed V and J ends, which lost 7 bases and 3 bases, there was a span of 10 bases. CDR3 size: 13 residues. Germline assignment: CDR1 WSHSY and CDR2 SAAADI. The CDR3 bases are TGCGCCAGCACCAGACAGCTCAATCAGCCCCAGCATTTT. It is translated as CASTRQLNQPQHF.

The chain recombines TRBV18 with TRBJ2-3; the D gene is possibly TRBD2 (6 bases). Trimming cost V 2 bases and J 5 bases, with 17 bases left between them. The CDR3 is 16 residues long. The germline V gene encodes CDR1 KGHSH and CDR2 LQKENI. The CDR3 loop reads CASSPGPGVGGDTQYF. The CDR3 region has the DNA TGTGCCAGCTCACCAGGGCCGGGGGTCGGTGGAGATACGCAGTATTTT.

V is TRBV9 and J is TRBJ1-4, with TRBD1 matching over 7 bases. J lost 3 bases, V lost 5 bases, and 10 bases had no gene match. Germline CDR1 is SGDLS and CDR2 is YYNGEE. The CDR3 sequence is 16 residues long. The CDR3 loop reads CASRRGRGSANEKLFF. In DNA, the CDR3 is TGTGCCAGCAGGAGGGGCAGGGGGTCCGCTAATGAAAAACTGTTTTTT.

The chain couples TRBV4-3 to TRBJ2-2; unclear D gene. The CDR3 is 16 amino acids. The germline CDR1 and CDR2 sequences are LGHNA and YSLEER. With 2 bases removed from V and 1 base from J, the gap between germline ends came to 11 bases. As DNA, the CDR3 is TGCGCCAGCAGCCAAAGACCCCGAGAGAACACCGGGGAGCTGTTTTTT. Protein sequence: CASSQRPRENTGELFF.

The chain is built from TRBV2 and TRBJ2-3; D is ambiguous. Germline values: CDR1 SNHLY, CDR2 FYNNEI. The CDR3 loop spans 15 amino acids. V lost 0 bases, J lost 1 base, and 8 bases lay in between. CDR3 in DNA: TGTGCCAGCAGTGAAGCGCTTCTGGGCACAGATACGCAGTATTTT. It yields the protein CASSEALLGTDTQYF.

DNA of the CDR3: TGCGCCAGCAGCCAAGGATGGACAGGCAGTCAGCCCCAGCATTTT. Amino acid sequence: CASSQGWTGSQPQHF. This chain connects TRBV4-3 to TRBJ1-5; 7 bases agree with TRBD1. The CDR3 is 15 amino acids. Per germline, CDR1 LGHNA and CDR2 YSLEER. The V and J ends lost 1 base and 6 bases, in that order; junction bases with no gene match: 6.

The chain has TRBV19 and TRBJ1-5; perhaps TRBD1 as D (5 bases). The germline CDR1 and CDR2 sequences are LNHDA and SQIVND (reference sequence). CDR3 size: 21 residues. V lost 3 bases to trimming and J lost 1 base, with 28 bases between them. As DNA, the CDR3 is TGTGCCAGTAGTATGCTTTCGTTCTGGGGGGTCCGGGACGAAAGCAATCAGCCCCAGCATTTT. Its protein is CASSMLSFWGVRDESNQPQHF.

This clone was counted only a few times. This chain joins TRBV18 and TRBJ1-6; D call uncertain. Germline V gene data show CDR1 as KGHSH and CDR2 as LQKENI. V was clipped by 6 bases and J by 14 bases, with 14 bases between them. The CDR3 has 12 amino acids. CDR3 residues: CASSRAFDTLHF. For the CDR3, the DNA is TGTGCCAGCTCCCGGGCCTTTGATACCCTCCACTTT. The variable domain in full, completed from reference TRBV18 and TRBJ1-6, reads NAGVMQNPRHLVRRRGQEARLRCSPMKGHSHVYWYRQLPEEGLKFMVYLQKENIIDESGMPKERFSAEFPKEGPSILRIQQVVRGDSAAYFCASSRAFDTLHFGNGTRLTVT.

J is TRBJ2-1 and V is TRBV5-4; 11 nucleotides match TRBD2. Per the germline V gene, CDR1 is SGHNT and CDR2 is YYREEE (reference sequence). The ends lost 5 bases at V and 7 bases at J; junction bases unmatched: 11. CDR3 length: 16 amino acids. The CDR3 DNA reads TGTGCCAGCAGTAAACATAGCGGGGGGGCCGAGAATGAGCAGTTCTTC. Encoded protein: CASSKHSGGAENEQFF.

The chain links TRBV28 to TRBJ2-3, with D possibly matching TRBD1 (6 bases). Trimming took off 3 bases at V and 3 bases at J, with 13 bases between the two ends. Germline V gene data show CDR1 as MDHEN and CDR2 as SYDVKM. The CDR3 covers 15 residues. CDR3 coding DNA: TGTGCCAGCAGTTTTGGCAGGGGTATAACAGATACGCAGTATTTT. Translation: CASSFGRGITDTQYF. The variable domain in full, completed from reference TRBV28 and TRBJ2-3, reads DVKVTQSSRYLVKRTGEKVFLECVQDMDHENMFWYRQDPGLGLRLIYFSYDVKMKEKGDIPEGYSVSREKKERFSLILESASTNQTSMYLCASSFGRGITDTQYFGPGTRLTVL.

This sequence joins TRBV18 and TRBJ2-5, with 12 bases matching TRBD1. The CDR3 runs 15 residues. The junction had 5 bases not matched to a gene; V was cut back by 4 bases and J by 5 bases. Looked up from germline, CDR1 is KGHSH and CDR2 is LQKENI. In nucleotides, the CDR3 is TGTGCCAGCTCACGGGGACAGGGGGCTTTGGAGACCCAGTACTTC. Its translation: CASSRGQGALETQYF. Drawing the rest from reference TRBV18 and TRBJ2-5, the complete variable domain is NAGVMQNPRHLVRRRGQEARLRCSPMKGHSHVYWYRQLPEEGLKFMVYLQKENIIDESGMPKERFSAEFPKEGPSILRIQQVVRGDSAAYFCASSRGQGALETQYFGPGTRLLVL.

The genes are TRBV2 and TRBJ1-2, with 8 positions matching TRBD1. Germline CDR1 and CDR2: SNHLY and FYNNEI. J lost 3 bases, V lost 0 bases, and 9 bases had no gene match. The CDR3 length is 17 residues. The chain's CDR3 is CASSEAAGQGRHYGYTF. The CDR3 DNA reads as TGTGCCAGCAGTGAAGCAGCCGGACAGGGCAGGCACTATGGCTACACCTTC.

The chain links TRBV7-9 to TRBJ1-2; 8 bases map to TRBD1. This CDR3 has 14 amino acids. The V gene's germline CDR1 is SEHNR and CDR2 FQNEAQ (reference sequence). Unmatched junction bases numbered 7, after V lost 5 bases and J lost 5 bases. CDR3 nucleotide sequence: TGTGCCAGCAGCCCGGACAGGGCCGAGTATGGCTACACCTTC. Protein sequence: CASSPDRAEYGYTF. Variable domain in full (rest from reference TRBV7-9 and TRBJ1-2): DTGVSQNPRHKITKRGQNVTFRCDPISEHNRLYWYRQTLGQGPEFLTYFQNEAQLEKSRLLSDRFSAERPKGSFSTLEIQRTEQGDSAMYLCASSPDRAEYGYTFGSGTRLTVV.

The chain uses TRBV7-3 and TRBJ2-1; 8 bases map to TRBD1. The CDR3 runs to 16 residues. Germline assignment: CDR1 SGHTA and CDR2 FQGTGA. J lost 1 base, V lost 2 bases, and 4 bases had no gene match. The CDR3: CASSLWGTGSYNEQFF. In nucleotides, the CDR3 is TGTGCCAGCAGCTTATGGGGGACAGGATCCTACAATGAGCAGTTCTTC.

The CDR3 sequence is CARGAVDSAEAFF. The CDR3 DNA sequence: TGTGCCCGGGGGGCGGTTGATTCCGCTGAAGCTTTCTTT. The rearrangement uses TRBV30 and TRBJ1-1; D may be TRBD1 (6 bases). Trimming cost V 8 bases and J 6 bases, with 19 bases left between them. The CDR3 has 13 residues. Per the germline V gene, CDR1 is GTSNPN and CDR2 is SVGIG (reference sequence). The full variable domain, rest sourced from reference TRBV30 and TRBJ1-1, is SQTIHQWPATLVQPVGSPLSLECTVEGTSNPNLYWYRQAAGRGLQLLFYSVGIGQISSEVPQNLSASRPQDRQFILSSKKLLLSDSGFYLCARGAVDSAEAFFGQGTRLTVV.

The chain employs TRBV9 and TRBJ2-5; 13 bases align to TRBD2. The CDR3 totals 19 residues. Germline lookup yields CDR1 SGDLS and CDR2 YYNGEE. The V and J ends lost 0 bases and 1 base, in that order; junction bases with no gene match: 9. The chain's CDR3 is CASSVGLTSGGRPQETQYF. CDR3 nucleotides: TGTGCCAGCAGCGTAGGACTGACTAGCGGGGGGCGACCCCAAGAGACCCAGTACTTC.

The chain carries TRBV7-6 and TRBJ1-1; D is uncertain. This CDR3 spans 14 amino acids. V dropped 5 bases and J dropped 4 bases, with 14 bases sitting between them. From germline, CDR1 is SGHVS and CDR2 FNYEAQ. For the CDR3, the DNA is TGTGCCAGCAGCCCCTTATACCGGGGCACTGAAGCTTTCTTT. As protein: CASSPLYRGTEAFF. The whole variable domain, remainder taken from reference TRBV7-6 and TRBJ1-1, is GAGVSQSPRYKVTKRGQDVALRCDPISGHVSLYWYRQALGQGPEFLTYFNYEAQQDKSGLPNDRFSAERPEGSISTLTIQRTEQRDSAMYRCASSPLYRGTEAFFGQGTRLTVV.

This chain joins TRBV30 and TRBJ2-1, with D perhaps TRBD1 (5 bases). The CDR3 loop spans 12 amino acids. CDR1 and CDR2 from the germline V gene are GTSNPN and SVGIG (reference sequence). Trimming cost V 2 bases and J 6 bases, with 8 bases left between them. The CDR3 loop reads CAWSTGPNEQFF. For the CDR3, the DNA is TGTGCCTGGAGTACAGGACCCAATGAGCAGTTCTTC.